In its sample, the clone carrying this T cell receptor beta chain was seen many times. This entry is derived from a study of CD8+CD57+ T cells in acquired aplastic anemia. Study details: Quantities of DNA derived from sorted CD4+ and CD8+ cells averaged roughly 3 ug.

Genomic DNA acted as the template from which TCR beta VDJ combination and CDR3 sequence profiling were carried out. One entry per CDR3 protein, called by TCRdb with MiXCR from the reads. The data show about 160,000 distinct CDR3 sequences, 40% to 50% seen once. The patients chosen for sequencing had shown expansion of CD8+CD57+ cells (detected by flow cytometry). Everyone among the patients had severe acquired aplastic anemia. No therapy had been given to the patients at the time of blood sampling. This CDR3 contains 12 residues. Trimming took 5 bases from V and 8 from J, leaving 10 bases between them.

V is TRBV12-3 or TRBV12-4 and J is TRBJ2-4; TRBD1 is a possible D gene (5 bases). The sequenced sample was sorted CD4+, CD8+, or CD8+CD57+ T cells (not recorded which) from PBMCs. This sequence originates from a human donor with aplastic anemia. CDR3 in amino acids: CASSIVGDIQYF. The CDR3 bases are TGTGCCAGCAGTATTGTAGGGGACATTCAGTACTTC.